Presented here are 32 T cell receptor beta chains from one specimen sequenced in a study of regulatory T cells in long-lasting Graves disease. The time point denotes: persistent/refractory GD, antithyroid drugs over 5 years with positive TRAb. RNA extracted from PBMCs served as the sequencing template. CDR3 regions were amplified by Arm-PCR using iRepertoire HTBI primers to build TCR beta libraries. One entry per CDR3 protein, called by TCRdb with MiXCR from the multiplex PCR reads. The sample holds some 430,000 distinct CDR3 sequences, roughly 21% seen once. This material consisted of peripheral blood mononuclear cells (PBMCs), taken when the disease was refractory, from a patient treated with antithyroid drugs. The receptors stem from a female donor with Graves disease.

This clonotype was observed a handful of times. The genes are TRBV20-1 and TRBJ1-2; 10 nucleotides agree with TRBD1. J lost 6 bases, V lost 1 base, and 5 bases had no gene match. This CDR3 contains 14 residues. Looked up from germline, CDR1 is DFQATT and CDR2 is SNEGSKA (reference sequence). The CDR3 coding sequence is TGCAGTGCTAGAGCCTGGACAGGGGGAGATGGCTACACCTTC. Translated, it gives CSARAWTGGDGYTF.

The CDR3 loop reads CASSWSGGAGEQYF. For the CDR3, the DNA is TGCGCCAGCAGCTGGTCAGGGGGCGCGGGCGAGCAGTACTTC. The rearrangement uses TRBV5-1 and TRBJ2-7; 8 bases match TRBD1. Germline V gene data show CDR1 as SGHRS and CDR2 as YFSETQ. The CDR3 totals 14 residues. V lost 3 bases and J lost 6; bases outside the gene matches: 8.

CDR3 loop: CASSLQGPANTGELFF. The CDR3 nucleotides read TGTGCCAGCAGCCTCCAGGGACCCGCGAACACCGGGGAGCTGTTTTTT. The chain couples TRBV7-2 to TRBJ2-2; D may correspond to TRBD1 or TRBD2 (5 bases each). Trimming removed 5 bases from V and 0 bases from J, with 13 bases in between. The length of the CDR3 is 16 residues. In germline, CDR1 is SGHTA, CDR2 FQGNSA.

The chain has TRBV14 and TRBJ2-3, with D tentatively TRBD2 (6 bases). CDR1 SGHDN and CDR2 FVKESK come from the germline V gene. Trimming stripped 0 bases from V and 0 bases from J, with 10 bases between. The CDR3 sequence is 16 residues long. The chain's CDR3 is CASSQEPGTSTDTQYF. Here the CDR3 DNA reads TGTGCCAGCAGCCAAGAGCCAGGGACTAGCACAGATACGCAGTATTTT.

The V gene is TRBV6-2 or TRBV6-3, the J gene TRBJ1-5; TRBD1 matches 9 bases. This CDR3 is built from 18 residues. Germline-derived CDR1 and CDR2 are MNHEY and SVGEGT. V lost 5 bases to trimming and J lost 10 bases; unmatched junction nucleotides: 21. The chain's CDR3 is CASSHDIPGQGAIIPQHF. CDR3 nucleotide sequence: TGTGCCAGCAGTCACGACATCCCGGGACAGGGTGCGATCATTCCCCAGCATTTT.

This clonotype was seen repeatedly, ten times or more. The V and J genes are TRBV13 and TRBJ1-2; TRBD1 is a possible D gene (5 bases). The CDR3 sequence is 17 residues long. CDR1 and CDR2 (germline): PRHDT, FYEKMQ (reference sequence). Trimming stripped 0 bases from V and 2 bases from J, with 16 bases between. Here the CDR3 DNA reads TGTGCCAGCAGCTTAGGTTACACAGGCAGGACGAACTATGGCTACACCTTC. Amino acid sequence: CASSLGYTGRTNYGYTF.

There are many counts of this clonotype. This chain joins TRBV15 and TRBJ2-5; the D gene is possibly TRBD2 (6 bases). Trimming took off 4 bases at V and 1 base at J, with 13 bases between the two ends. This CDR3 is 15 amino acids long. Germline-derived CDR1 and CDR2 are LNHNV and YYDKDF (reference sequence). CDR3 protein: CATSTELAVQETQYF. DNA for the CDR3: TGTGCCACCAGCACAGAGTTAGCGGTCCAAGAGACCCAGTACTTC.

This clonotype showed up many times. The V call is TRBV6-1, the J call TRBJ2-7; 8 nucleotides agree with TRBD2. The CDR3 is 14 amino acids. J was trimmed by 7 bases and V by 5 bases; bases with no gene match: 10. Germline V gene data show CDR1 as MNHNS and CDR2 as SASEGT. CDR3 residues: CASSPGLAAGEQYF. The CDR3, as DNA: TGTGCCAGCAGTCCTGGACTAGCTGCGGGTGAGCAGTACTTC.

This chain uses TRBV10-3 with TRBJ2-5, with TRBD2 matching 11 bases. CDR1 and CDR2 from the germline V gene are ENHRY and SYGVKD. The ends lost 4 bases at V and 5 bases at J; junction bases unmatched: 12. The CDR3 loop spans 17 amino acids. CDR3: CAISGGTSGPDRETQYF. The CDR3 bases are TGTGCCATCAGTGGGGGGACTAGCGGCCCCGATCGGGAGACCCAGTACTTC.

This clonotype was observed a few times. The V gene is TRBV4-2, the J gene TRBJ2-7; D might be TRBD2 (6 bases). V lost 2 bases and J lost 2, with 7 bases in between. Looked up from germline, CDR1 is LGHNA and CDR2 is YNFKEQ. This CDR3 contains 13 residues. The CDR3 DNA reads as TGTGCCAGCAGCCAACGGGGGACCTACGAGCAGTACTTC. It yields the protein CASSQRGTYEQYF.

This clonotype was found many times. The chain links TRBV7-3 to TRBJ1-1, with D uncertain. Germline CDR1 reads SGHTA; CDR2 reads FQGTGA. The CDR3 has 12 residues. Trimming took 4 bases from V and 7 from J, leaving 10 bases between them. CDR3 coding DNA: TGTGCCAGCAGCTCCTCGGACGGTGAAGCTTTCTTT. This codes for CASSSSDGEAFF.

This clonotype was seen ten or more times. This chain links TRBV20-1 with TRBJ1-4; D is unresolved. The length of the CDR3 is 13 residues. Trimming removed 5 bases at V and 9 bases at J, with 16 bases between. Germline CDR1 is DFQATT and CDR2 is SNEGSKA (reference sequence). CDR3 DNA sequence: TGCAGTGCTCCCCAAGCGTTGAAGAAAAAACTGTTTTTT. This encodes CSAPQALKKKLFF.

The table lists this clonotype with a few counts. This CDR3 is CASSLTARPSTGELFF. The CDR3, as DNA: TGTGCCAGCAGCCTGACAGCCCGACCGAGTACCGGGGAGCTGTTTTTT. This sequence joins TRBV14 and TRBJ2-2, with D perhaps matching TRBD1 (5 bases). CDR3 length: 16 amino acids. Per the germline V gene, CDR1 is SGHDN and CDR2 is FVKESK. Deletions cut 4 bases from V and 5 bases from J, with 17 bases between. Looking up the rest from reference TRBV14 and TRBJ2-2 gives the full variable domain: EAGVTQFPSHSVIEKGQTVTLRCDPISGHDNLYWYRRVMGKEIKFLLHFVKESKQDESGMPNNRFLAERTGGTYSTLKVQPAELEDSGVYFCASSLTARPSTGELFFGEGSRLTVL.

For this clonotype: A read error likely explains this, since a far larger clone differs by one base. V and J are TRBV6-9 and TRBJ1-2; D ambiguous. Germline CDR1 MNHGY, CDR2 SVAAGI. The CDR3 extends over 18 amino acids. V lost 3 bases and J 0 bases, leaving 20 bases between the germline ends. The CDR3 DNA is TGTGCCAGCAGTTACTTCCCGACCTCATTTTGGGCTAACTATGGCTACACCTTC. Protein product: CASSYFPTSFWANYGYTF.

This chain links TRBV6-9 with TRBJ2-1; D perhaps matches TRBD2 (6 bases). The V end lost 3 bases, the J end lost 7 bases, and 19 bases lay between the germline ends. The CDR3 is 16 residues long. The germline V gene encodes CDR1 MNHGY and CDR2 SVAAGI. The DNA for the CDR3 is TGTGCCAGCAGTTACCGCCCCGGAGGGGAGTTGAATGAGCAGTTCTTC. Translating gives CASSYRPGGELNEQFF.

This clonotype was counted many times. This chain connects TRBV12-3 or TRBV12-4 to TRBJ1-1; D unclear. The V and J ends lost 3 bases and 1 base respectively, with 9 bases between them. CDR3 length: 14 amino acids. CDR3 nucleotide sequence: TGTGCCAGCAGTTTGGACGGAAGGAACACTGAAGCTTTCTTT. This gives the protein CASSLDGRNTEAFF.

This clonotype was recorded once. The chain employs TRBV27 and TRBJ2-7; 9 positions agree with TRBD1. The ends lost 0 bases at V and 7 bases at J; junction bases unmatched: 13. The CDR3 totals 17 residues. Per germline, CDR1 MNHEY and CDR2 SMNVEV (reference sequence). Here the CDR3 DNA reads TGTGCCAGCAGTTTATCTGTTCCCGGGACAGGGCTTCAGGAGCAGTACTTC. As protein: CASSLSVPGTGLQEQYF.

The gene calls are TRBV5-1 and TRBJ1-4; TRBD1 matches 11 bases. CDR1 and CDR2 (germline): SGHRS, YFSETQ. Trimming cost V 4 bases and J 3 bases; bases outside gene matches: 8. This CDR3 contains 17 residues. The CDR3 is CASSTGQGAAANEKLFF. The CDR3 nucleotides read TGCGCCAGCAGCACTGGACAGGGGGCAGCGGCTAATGAAAAACTGTTTTTT.

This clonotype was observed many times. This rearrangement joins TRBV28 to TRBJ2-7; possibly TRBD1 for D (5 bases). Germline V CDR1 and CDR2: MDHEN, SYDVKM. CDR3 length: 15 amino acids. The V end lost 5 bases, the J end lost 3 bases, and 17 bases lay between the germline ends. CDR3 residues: CASSRGPGRGYEQYF. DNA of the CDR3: TGTGCCAGCAGTCGAGGCCCGGGTAGGGGCTACGAGCAGTACTTC. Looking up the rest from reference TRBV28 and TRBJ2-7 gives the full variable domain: DVKVTQSSRYLVKRTGEKVFLECVQDMDHENMFWYRQDPGLGLRLIYFSYDVKMKEKGDIPEGYSVSREKKERFSLILESASTNQTSMYLCASSRGPGRGYEQYFGPGTRLTVT.

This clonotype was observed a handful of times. CDR3: CASSLPREYEQYF. CDR3 in DNA: TGTGCCAGCAGTTTGCCGAGGGAATACGAGCAGTACTTC. The rearrangement links TRBV28 to TRBJ2-7; TRBD2 is a possible D gene (5 bases). The length of the CDR3 is 13 residues. V was cut by 3 bases and J by 4 bases, with 10 bases left in between. From germline, CDR1 is MDHEN and CDR2 SYDVKM.

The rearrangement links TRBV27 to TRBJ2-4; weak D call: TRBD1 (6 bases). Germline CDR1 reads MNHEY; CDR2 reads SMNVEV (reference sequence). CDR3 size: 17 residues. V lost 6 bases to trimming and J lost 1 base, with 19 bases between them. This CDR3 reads CASSQLTGTDAKNIQYF. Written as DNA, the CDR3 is TGTGCCAGCAGCCAGCTCACAGGGACGGATGCCAAAAACATTCAGTACTTC.

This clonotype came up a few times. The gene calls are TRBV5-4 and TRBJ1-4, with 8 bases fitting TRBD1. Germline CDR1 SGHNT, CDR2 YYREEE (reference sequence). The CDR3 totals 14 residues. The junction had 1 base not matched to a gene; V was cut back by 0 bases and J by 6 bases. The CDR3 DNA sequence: TGTGCCAGCAGCTTGGACAGGGGGTATGAAAAACTGTTTTTT. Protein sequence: CASSLDRGYEKLFF.

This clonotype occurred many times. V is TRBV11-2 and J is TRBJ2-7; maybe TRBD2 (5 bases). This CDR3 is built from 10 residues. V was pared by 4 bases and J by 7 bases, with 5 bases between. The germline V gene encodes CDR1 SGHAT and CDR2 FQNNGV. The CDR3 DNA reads TGTGCCAGCAGCTCGGGAGAGCAGTACTTC. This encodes CASSSGEQYF.

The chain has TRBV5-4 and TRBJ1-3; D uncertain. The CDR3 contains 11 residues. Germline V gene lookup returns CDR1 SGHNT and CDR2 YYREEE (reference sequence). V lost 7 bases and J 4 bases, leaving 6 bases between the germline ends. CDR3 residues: CASQAGNTIYF. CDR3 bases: TGTGCCAGCCAGGCGGGAAACACCATATATTTT.

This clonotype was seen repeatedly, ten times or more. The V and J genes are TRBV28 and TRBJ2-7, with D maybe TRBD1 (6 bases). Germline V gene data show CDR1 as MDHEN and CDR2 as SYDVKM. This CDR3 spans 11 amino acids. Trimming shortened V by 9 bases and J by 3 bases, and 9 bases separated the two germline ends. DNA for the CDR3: TGTGCCAGTGGGACAAACTACGAGCAGTACTTC. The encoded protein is CASGTNYEQYF.

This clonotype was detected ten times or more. The CDR3 nucleotides read TGTGCCAGCAGTTCAGGCGGGAGGAGGTACGAGCAGTACTTC. It yields the protein CASSSGGRRYEQYF. V and J are TRBV28 and TRBJ2-7, with 8 bases identical to TRBD2. Germline V gene data show CDR1 as MDHEN and CDR2 as SYDVKM. The CDR3 runs 14 residues. Unmatched junction bases numbered 6, after V lost 4 bases and J lost 4 bases.

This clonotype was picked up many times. The DNA of the CDR3 is TGTGCCAGCAGTCTCCTGAGGGAAGGCACCGGGGAGCTGTTTTTT. Translation: CASSLLREGTGELFF. The rearrangement uses TRBV27 and TRBJ2-2; D is possibly TRBD2 (5 bases). CDR1 MNHEY and CDR2 SMNVEV come from the germline V gene (reference sequence). This CDR3 spans 15 amino acids. Trimming stripped 5 bases from V and 4 bases from J, with 14 bases between.

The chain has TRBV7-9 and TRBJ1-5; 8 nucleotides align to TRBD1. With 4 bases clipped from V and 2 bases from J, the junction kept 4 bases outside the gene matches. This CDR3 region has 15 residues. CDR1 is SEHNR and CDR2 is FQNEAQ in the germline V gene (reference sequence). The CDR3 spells CASSSSTGGNQPQHF. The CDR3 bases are TGTGCCAGCAGCTCCTCGACAGGGGGCAATCAGCCCCAGCATTTT. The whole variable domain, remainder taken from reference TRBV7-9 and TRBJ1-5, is DTGVSQNPRHKITKRGQNVTFRCDPISEHNRLYWYRQTLGQGPEFLTYFQNEAQLEKSRLLSDRFSAERPKGSFSTLEIQRTEQGDSAMYLCASSSSTGGNQPQHFGDGTRLSIL.

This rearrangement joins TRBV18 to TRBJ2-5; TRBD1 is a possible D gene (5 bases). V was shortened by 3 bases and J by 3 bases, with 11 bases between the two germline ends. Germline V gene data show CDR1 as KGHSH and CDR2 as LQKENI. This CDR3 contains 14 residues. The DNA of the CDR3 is TGTGCCAGCTCACCTGAAACAGGAAAAGAGACCCAGTACTTC. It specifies CASSPETGKETQYF. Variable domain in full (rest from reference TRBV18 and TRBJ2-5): NAGVMQNPRHLVRRRGQEARLRCSPMKGHSHVYWYRQLPEEGLKFMVYLQKENIIDESGMPKERFSAEFPKEGPSILRIQQVVRGDSAAYFCASSPETGKETQYFGPGTRLLVL.

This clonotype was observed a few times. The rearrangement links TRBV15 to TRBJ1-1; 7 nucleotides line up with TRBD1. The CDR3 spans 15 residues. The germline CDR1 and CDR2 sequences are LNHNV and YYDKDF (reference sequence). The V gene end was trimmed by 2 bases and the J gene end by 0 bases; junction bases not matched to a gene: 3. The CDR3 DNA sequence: TGTGCCACCAGCAGATCGCAGGGGGTGAACACTGAAGCTTTCTTT. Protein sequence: CATSRSQGVNTEAFF.

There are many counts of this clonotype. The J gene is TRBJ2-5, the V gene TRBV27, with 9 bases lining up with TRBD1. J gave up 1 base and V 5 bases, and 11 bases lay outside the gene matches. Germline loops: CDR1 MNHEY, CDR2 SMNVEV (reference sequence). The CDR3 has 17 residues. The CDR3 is CASSLSGTGLLQETQYF. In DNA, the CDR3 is TGTGCCAGCAGTCTCTCCGGGACAGGGTTACTCCAAGAGACCCAGTACTTC.

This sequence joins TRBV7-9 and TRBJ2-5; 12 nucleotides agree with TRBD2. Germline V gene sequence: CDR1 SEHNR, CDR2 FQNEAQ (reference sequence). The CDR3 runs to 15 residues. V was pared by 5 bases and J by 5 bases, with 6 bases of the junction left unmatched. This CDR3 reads CASSPSGRAEETQYF. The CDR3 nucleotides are TGTGCCAGCAGCCCTAGCGGGAGGGCCGAGGAGACCCAGTACTTC.